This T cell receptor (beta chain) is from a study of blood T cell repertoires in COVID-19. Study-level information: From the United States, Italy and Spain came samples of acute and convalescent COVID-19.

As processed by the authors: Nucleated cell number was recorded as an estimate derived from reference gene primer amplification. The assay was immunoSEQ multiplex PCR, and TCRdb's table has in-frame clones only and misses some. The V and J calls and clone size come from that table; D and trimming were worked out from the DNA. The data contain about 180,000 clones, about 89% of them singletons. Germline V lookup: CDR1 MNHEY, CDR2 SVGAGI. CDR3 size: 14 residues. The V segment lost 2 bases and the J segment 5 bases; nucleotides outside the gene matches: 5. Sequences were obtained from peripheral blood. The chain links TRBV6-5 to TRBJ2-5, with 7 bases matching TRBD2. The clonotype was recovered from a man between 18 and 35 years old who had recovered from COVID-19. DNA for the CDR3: TGTGCCAGCAGTTACCAGGCGGGGGACGAGACCCAGTACTTC. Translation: CASSYQAGDETQYF.